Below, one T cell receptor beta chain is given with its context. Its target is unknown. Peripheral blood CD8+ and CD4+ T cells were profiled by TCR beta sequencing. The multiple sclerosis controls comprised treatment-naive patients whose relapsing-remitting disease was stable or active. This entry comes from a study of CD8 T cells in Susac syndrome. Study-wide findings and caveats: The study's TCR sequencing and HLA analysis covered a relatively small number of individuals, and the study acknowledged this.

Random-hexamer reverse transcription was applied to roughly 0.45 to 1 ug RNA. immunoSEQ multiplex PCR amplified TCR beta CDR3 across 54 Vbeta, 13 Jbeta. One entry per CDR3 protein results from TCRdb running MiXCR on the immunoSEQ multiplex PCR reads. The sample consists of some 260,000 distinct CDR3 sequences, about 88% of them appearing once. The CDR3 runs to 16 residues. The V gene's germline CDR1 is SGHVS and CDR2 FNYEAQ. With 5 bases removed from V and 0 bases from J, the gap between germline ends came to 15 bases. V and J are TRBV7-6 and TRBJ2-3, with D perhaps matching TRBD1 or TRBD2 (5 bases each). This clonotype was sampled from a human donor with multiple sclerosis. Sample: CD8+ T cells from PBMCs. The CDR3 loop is CASSQGVGLSTDTQYF. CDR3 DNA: TGTGCCAGCAGCCAGGGCGTTGGACTCAGCACAGATACGCAGTATTTT.